Listed below are T cell receptor beta chains from one sample, sequenced in a study of shared clonotypes between healthy human individuals. Some clones are missing from TCRdb's copy, which holds only in-frame ones; the method was immunoSEQ multiplex PCR. The sample carries about 520,000 clones, roughly 95% recorded once. The sample consisted of naive CD4+ T cells sorted from blood. All receptors derive from a woman between 25 and 40 years old in good health. Both conserved end residues are part of each CDR3. D genes are given only for firm matches. Only part of the rows carry a size: once, few, many, or a class if the clone is expanded.

TRBV28	TRBJ2-1	-	-	CASSSPGGVGDEQFF	TGTGCCAGCAGTTCTCCGGGGGGCGTTGGTGATGAGCAGTTCTTC
TRBV5-1	TRBJ2-5	-	-	CASSDFNRGETQYF	TGCGCCAGCAGCGACTTTAACCGAGGCGAGACCCAGTACTTC
TRBV6-1	TRBJ2-6	-	-	CASSGWAGANVLTF	TGTGCCAGCAGTGGATGGGCTGGGGCCAACGTCCTGACTTTC
TRBV29-1	TRBJ1-2	TRBD1	-	CSVVGPEQGAGGYTF	TGCAGCGTTGTGGGCCCGGAACAGGGGGCTGGAGGCTACACCTTC
TRBV5-4	TRBJ1-1	-	-	CASSLGPYGTMNTEAFF	TGTGCCAGCAGCTTGGGACCATATGGGACAATGAACACTGAAGCTTTCTTT
TRBV2	TRBJ2-7	TRBD2	once	CASSEALGGGGEQYF	TGTGCCAGCAGTGAAGCGCTAGGCGGGGGAGGCGAGCAGTACTTC
TRBV11-2	TRBJ2-1	TRBD2	-	CASSRIAGASYNEQFF	TGTGCCAGCAGCAGAATAGCGGGAGCAAGTTACAATGAGCAGTTCTTC
TRBV7-7	TRBJ2-2	TRBD2	-	CASSLGVSGAGELFF	TGTGCCAGCAGCTTAGGGGTTAGCGGGGCCGGGGAGCTGTTTTTT
TRBV6-1	TRBJ1-5	-	-	CASGRVPGPQHF	TGTGCCAGCGGGAGGGTCCCTGGGCCCCAGCATTTT
TRBV4-2	TRBJ2-7	-	-	CASSQDPGFRYEQYF	TGTGCCAGCAGCCAAGATCCCGGTTTTCGCTACGAGCAGTACTTC
TRBV28	TRBJ1-2	-	-	CASSFSRTSLGYGYTF	TGTGCCAGCAGTTTTTCCAGGACATCCCTAGGATATGGCTACACCTTC
TRBV9	TRBJ1-2	-	-	CASSVTPTKVVDGYTF	TGTGCCAGCAGCGTTACTCCGACAAAGGTCGTTGATGGCTACACCTTC
TRBV19	TRBJ1-5	-	-	CASSGAGQSYSNQPQHF	TGTGCCAGTAGTGGAGCCGGGCAGAGTTATAGCAATCAGCCCCAGCATTTT
TRBV7-9	TRBJ2-5	-	-	CASSLSAETQYF	TGTGCCAGCAGCTTATCCGCAGAGACCCAGTACTTC
TRBV28	TRBJ1-5	-	-	CASSPPPFGQETYSNQPQHF	TGTGCCAGCAGTCCCCCTCCCTTTGGTCAGGAAACATATAGCAATCAGCCCCAGCATTTT
TRBV7-6	TRBJ2-2	TRBD1	-	CASSLHGTGLGELFF	TGTGCCAGCAGCTTGCACGGGACAGGGCTCGGGGAGCTGTTTTTT
TRBV30	TRBJ2-2	-	-	CAWSVKRENTGELFF	TGTGCCTGGAGTGTAAAGAGGGAGAACACCGGGGAGCTGTTTTTT
TRBV29-1	TRBJ2-7	-	once	CSVVAATYEQYF	TGCAGCGTTGTGGCGGCGACCTACGAGCAGTACTTC
TRBV5-1	TRBJ2-1	-	-	CASSLGQALDEQFF	TGCGCCAGCAGCTTGGGACAAGCCCTGGATGAGCAGTTCTTC
TRBV28	TRBJ1-3	-	once	CASSLGQGISGNTIYF	TGTGCCAGCAGTTTAGGGCAGGGGATCTCTGGAAACACCATATATTTT
TRBV7-3	TRBJ1-3	-	-	CASSSQSRGPGNTIYF	TGTGCCAGCAGCTCCCAGAGCAGGGGCCCTGGAAACACCATATATTTT
TRBV18	TRBJ1-2	-	-	CASSLAGIDDYGYTF	TGTGCCAGCTCACTTGCGGGGATCGATGACTATGGCTACACCTTC
TRBV19	TRBJ2-1	TRBD2	-	CASSIFPSGSHNEQFF	TGTGCCAGTAGTATCTTCCCCAGCGGGAGCCACAATGAGCAGTTCTTC
TRBV2	TRBJ2-6	-	-	CASSVLRVGGPSGANVLTF	TGTGCCAGCAGTGTACTGAGGGTTGGGGGCCCCTCTGGGGCCAACGTCCTGACTTTC
TRBV29-1	TRBJ2-3	TRBD1	-	CSVARDRLTDTQYF	TGCAGCGTTGCCCGGGACAGACTCACAGATACGCAGTATTTT
TRBV19	TRBJ1-1	-	-	CASSAHPGNPGAFF	TGTGCCAGTAGTGCACATCCAGGGAATCCTGGAGCTTTCTTT